This TCR beta chain stems from a study of T cells after yellow fever vaccination. Study-level background: Fractions containing few cells were prepared with SMART-Seq v4 Ultra Low Input.

General study results and limits: A faster peak, day 5 versus 15, was reached by the weaker secondary response. At around 95% for CD4 and approximately 88% for CD8, most primary-vaccination clones showed up again after the booster.

This clonotype appeared many times. Its antigen is currently unknown. TCR cDNA was made by 5'RACE template switching, adding a universal primer site and UMIs. TCRdb processed the 5' RACE reads anew with MiXCR; each CDR3 protein has one entry. Among 150,000 or so distinct CDR3 sequences listed, more than 6.5% were seen once. Trimming at V came to 7 bases and at J to 1 base, leaving 3 bases not matched to a gene. Germline V gives CDR1 MDHEN, CDR2 SYDVKM. This CDR3 is built from 15 residues. The V gene is TRBV28, the J gene TRBJ2-5; 13 bases match TRBD2. Source: CD4+ T cells sorted from PBMCs, taken 10 days after the yellow fever booster vaccination. The source is a man aged 25-45 years who received the YFV17D yellow fever vaccine. The CDR3 nucleotides read TGTGCCAGCACGGGACTAGCGGGGACCCAAGAGACCCAGTACTTC. It is translated as CASTGLAGTQETQYF.